This TCR beta chain was recorded in a study of T cells in Graves' hyperthyroidism and ophthalmopathy. The V gene's germline CDR1 is KGHDR and CDR2 SFDVKD. V was pared by 4 bases and J by 2 bases, with 14 bases between. The length of the CDR3 is 16 residues. TCR beta CDR3 region amplification was performed from RNA transcripts. An initial round of RT-PCR targeting the TCR CDR3 relied on the HTBI primer set. Each CDR3 protein gets one entry after TCRdb re-called the multiplex PCR reads with MiXCR. The sample contains approximately 600,000 distinct CDR3 sequences, less than 25% of which appear only once.

The sample comprised blood. The sequence was obtained from a man aged 25 to 40 with Graves' ophthalmopathy. The chain has TRBV24-1 and TRBJ2-1; D is perhaps TRBD2 (5 bases). In DNA, the CDR3 is TGTGCCACCAGTGACCAACGAGGGAGTCCCTACAATGAGCAGTTCTTC. The encoded protein is CATSDQRGSPYNEQFF.